One TCR beta chain is described in this entry. The multiple sclerosis controls were treatment-naive patients, and their relapsing-remitting disease was stable or active. RNA totalling roughly 0.5 to 1 ug underwent reverse transcription with random hexamers. TCRdb independently ran MiXCR on the immunoSEQ multiplex PCR reads; one entry per CDR3 protein. The data show about 52,000 distinct CDR3 sequences, 93% seen once. This record comes from a study of CD8 T cells in Susac syndrome. The CDR3 loop spans 13 amino acids. The germline gives CDR1 SGDLS, CDR2 YYNGEE. The trim removed 3 bases at V and 6 bases at J, leaving 4 bases unmatched.

Sequencing input: CD8+ T cells from PBMCs. The rearrangement joins TRBV9 to TRBJ1-2; TRBD1 matches 8 bases. This receptor was taken from a human donor with multiple sclerosis. The CDR3 DNA is TGTGCCAGCAGCGGATCAGGGGGCAATGGCTACACCTTC. Protein: CASSGSGGNGYTF.